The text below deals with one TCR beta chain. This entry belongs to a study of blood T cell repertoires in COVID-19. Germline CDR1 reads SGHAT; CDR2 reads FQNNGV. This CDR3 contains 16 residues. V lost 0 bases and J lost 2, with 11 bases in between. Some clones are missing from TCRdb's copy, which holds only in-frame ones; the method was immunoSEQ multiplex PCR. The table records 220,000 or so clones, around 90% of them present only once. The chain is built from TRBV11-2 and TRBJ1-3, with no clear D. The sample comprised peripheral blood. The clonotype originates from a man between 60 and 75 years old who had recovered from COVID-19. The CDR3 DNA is TGTGCCAGCAGCTTAGACAGGTTTCTTACTGGAAACACCATATATTTT. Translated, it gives CASSLDRFLTGNTIYF.